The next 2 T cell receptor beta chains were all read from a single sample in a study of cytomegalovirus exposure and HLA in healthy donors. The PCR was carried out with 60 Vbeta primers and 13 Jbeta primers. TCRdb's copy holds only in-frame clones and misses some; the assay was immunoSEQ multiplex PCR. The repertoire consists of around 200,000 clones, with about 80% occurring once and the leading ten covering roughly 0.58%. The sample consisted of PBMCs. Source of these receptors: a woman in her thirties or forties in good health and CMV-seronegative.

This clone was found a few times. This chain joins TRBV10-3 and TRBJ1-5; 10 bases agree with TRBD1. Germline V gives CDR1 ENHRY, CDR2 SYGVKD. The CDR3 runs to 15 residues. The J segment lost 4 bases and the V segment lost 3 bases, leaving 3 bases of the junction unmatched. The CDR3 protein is CAISDGTGENQPQHF. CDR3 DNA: TGTGCCATCAGTGATGGGACAGGGGAAAATCAGCCCCAGCATTTT.

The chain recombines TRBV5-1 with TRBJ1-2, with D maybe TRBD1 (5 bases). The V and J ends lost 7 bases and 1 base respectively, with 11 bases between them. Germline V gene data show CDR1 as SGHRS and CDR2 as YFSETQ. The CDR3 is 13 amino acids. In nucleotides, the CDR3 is TGCGCCAGCCGCCAGGGTCTTAACTATGGCTACACCTTC. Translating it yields CASRQGLNYGYTF.